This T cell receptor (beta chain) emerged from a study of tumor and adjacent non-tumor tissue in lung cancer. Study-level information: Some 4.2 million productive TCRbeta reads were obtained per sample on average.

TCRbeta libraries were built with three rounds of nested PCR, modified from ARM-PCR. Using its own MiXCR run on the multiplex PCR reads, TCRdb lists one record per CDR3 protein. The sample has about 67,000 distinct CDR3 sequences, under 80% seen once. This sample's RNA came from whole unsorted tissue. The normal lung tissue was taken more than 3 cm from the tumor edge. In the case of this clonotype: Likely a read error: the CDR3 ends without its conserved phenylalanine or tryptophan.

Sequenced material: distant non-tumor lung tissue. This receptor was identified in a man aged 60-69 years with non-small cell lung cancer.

CDR3 sequence (DNA): TGTGCCAGCATGGAAGTTAAGGGACGTAGGCACGAGCAGTTCCTC. As protein: CASMEVKGRRHEQFL. The chain uses TRBV7-9 and TRBJ2-1, with D tentatively TRBD1 or TRBD2 (5 bases each). Germline V gene sequence: CDR1 SEHNR, CDR2 FQNEAQ (reference sequence). V was cut by 7 bases and J by 10 bases, with 23 bases left in between. The CDR3 consists of 15 residues.